This T cell receptor (beta chain) comes out of a study of CD8+CD57+ T cells in acquired aplastic anemia. Study-level information: Sorted CD4+ and CD8+ cells gave an average of approximately 3.1 ug of DNA.

This clonotype was detected only a few times. Its antigen is currently unknown. Study findings and constraints: Levels of CD8+ Simpson's diversity were not significantly distinct in patients versus controls. Overlapping CD8+ CDR3 repertoires of patients and controls contained twenty-nine shared sequences.

Before being chosen for sequencing, patients had shown CD8+CD57+ cell expansion by flow cytometry. The study sampled blood from patients who had received no therapy. CDR3 and TCR beta VDJ profiling relied on genomic DNA as the template. TCRdb recomputed calls from the reads with MiXCR, one row per CDR3 protein. Seen here are 200,000 or so distinct CDR3 sequences, approximately 65% observed once, and the top ten hold roughly 62%. Source material: sorted CD4+, CD8+, or CD8+CD57+ T cells (not recorded which) from PBMCs. This TCR was sampled from a human donor with aplastic anemia.

The CDR3 here is CASSFNGDTEAFF. In DNA, the CDR3 is TGTGCCAGCAGCTTTAATGGAGATACTGAAGCTTTCTTT. The chain uses TRBV7-3 and TRBJ1-1; no reliable D call. Germline CDR1 reads SGHTA; CDR2 reads FQGTGA. The CDR3 has 13 amino acids. Trimming removed 3 bases at V and 5 bases at J, with 10 bases between.